The 32 T cell receptor beta chains below come from one sample, sequenced in a study of shared clonotypes between healthy human individuals. Data came from immunoSEQ multiplex PCR; TCRdb stores just in-frame clones and leaves some out. The sample shows approximately 1,000,000 clones, around 78% of them seen only once. Sequencing was carried out using memory CD4+ T cells from PBMCs. Subset given: CD45RA-negative fraction. The origin of the receptors is a man between 18 and 35 years old in good health. Some clones in this sample may be carry-over from other donors' samples.

This chain uses TRBV19 with TRBJ2-7; D gene unclear. CDR1 LNHDA and CDR2 SQIVND come from the germline V gene (reference sequence). Trimming left V 3 bases short and J 1 base short, with 13 bases between. CDR3 size: 15 residues. This chain's CDR3 is CASSIGGIGSYEQYF. DNA for the CDR3: TGTGCCAGTAGTATTGGCGGTATAGGGTCCTACGAGCAGTACTTC.

The CDR3: CASSLGGSDSYEQYF. In DNA, the CDR3 is TGTGCCAGCAGCTTAGGCGGGAGTGACTCCTACGAGCAGTACTTC. The chain is built from TRBV7-2 and TRBJ2-7; TRBD2 matches at 7 bases. The CDR3 loop spans 15 amino acids. The V gene's germline CDR1 is SGHTA and CDR2 FQGNSA. J was trimmed by 0 bases and V by 1 base; bases with no gene match: 3.

This clone has more than one count but fewer than ten. The chain uses TRBV28 and TRBJ1-1; no reliable D call. This CDR3 is built from 14 residues. CDR1 and CDR2 (germline): MDHEN, SYDVKM. V was trimmed by 5 bases and J by 0 bases, leaving 10 bases between them. CDR3 residues: CASSKPSLNTEAFF. The CDR3 DNA reads TGTGCCAGCAGTAAACCGTCACTGAACACTGAAGCTTTCTTT.

The J gene is TRBJ1-1, the V gene TRBV28; D possibly corresponds to TRBD1 (5 bases). The CDR3 spans 14 residues. From germline, CDR1 is MDHEN and CDR2 SYDVKM. V was cut by 5 bases and J by 1 base, with 11 bases left in between. CDR3 coding DNA: TGTGCCAGCAGTCGACAGCCCCCGAACACTGAAGCTTTCTTT. Its translation: CASSRQPPNTEAFF.

V gene TRBV4-1 combines with J gene TRBJ2-5; 9 bases map to TRBD2. This CDR3 has 17 residues. Germline V gene lookup returns CDR1 MGHRA and CDR2 YSYEKL. Trimming took 0 bases from V and 6 from J; bases not matched to a gene: 11. CDR3 loop: CASSQDLAGGLGQTQYF. CDR3 nucleotides: TGCGCCAGCAGCCAAGATCTCGCGGGAGGGTTAGGCCAGACCCAGTACTTC.

CDR3 sequence reads: CASSREGQGGEKLFF. The DNA of the CDR3 is TGCGCCAGCAGCCGGGAAGGGCAGGGTGGAGAAAAACTGTTTTTT. V usage is TRBV4-1 and J usage is TRBJ1-4, with a weak D call TRBD1 (5 bases). Germline V gene sequence: CDR1 MGHRA, CDR2 YSYEKL. V gave up 4 bases and J gave up 8 bases, with 17 bases separating them. The CDR3 runs 15 residues.

J is TRBJ2-3 and V is TRBV2, with 8 nucleotides matching TRBD2. This CDR3 region has 17 residues. The V and J ends lost 6 bases and 2 bases, in that order; junction bases with no gene match: 13. In germline, CDR1 is SNHLY, CDR2 FYNNEI. CDR3 DNA sequence: TGTGCCAGCAGAAACCCCCATAGCGGGAAAGACACAGATACGCAGTATTTT. Residues: CASRNPHSGKDTDTQYF. Full variable domain (rest looked up from reference TRBV2 and TRBJ2-3): EPEVTQTPSHQVTQMGQEVILRCVPISNHLYFYWYRQILGQKVEFLVSFYNNEISEKSEIFDDQFSVERPDGSNFTLKIRSTKLEDSAMYFCASRNPHSGKDTDTQYFGPGTRLTVL.

The chain carries TRBV2 and TRBJ2-2; D is possibly TRBD1 (6 bases). The CDR3 sequence is 16 residues long. V lost 5 bases, J lost 0 bases, and 13 bases lay in between. Germline lookup yields CDR1 SNHLY and CDR2 FYNNEI. The CDR3 loop is CASSYDRPPNTGELFF. Written as DNA, the CDR3 is TGTGCCAGCAGTTACGACAGGCCCCCGAACACCGGGGAGCTGTTTTTT. Complete variable domain (other parts from reference TRBV2 and TRBJ2-2): EPEVTQTPSHQVTQMGQEVILRCVPISNHLYFYWYRQILGQKVEFLVSFYNNEISEKSEIFDDQFSVERPDGSNFTLKIRSTKLEDSAMYFCASSYDRPPNTGELFFGEGSRLTVL.

This chain connects TRBV7-3 to TRBJ1-1; 7 nucleotides line up with TRBD1. There are 16 residues in the CDR3. Germline trimming cut 5 bases from V and 7 bases from J; bases unmatched to any gene: 16. Germline CDR1 is SGHTA and CDR2 is FQGTGA. The CDR3, as DNA: TGTGCCAGCAGCCCCCACATGACAGGGTTAACGGGTGAAGCTTTCTTT. This encodes CASSPHMTGLTGEAFF.

The table lists this clone with a few counts. The chain joins TRBV7-2 to TRBJ2-3, with 13 bases aligning to TRBD2. Germline assignment: CDR1 SGHTA and CDR2 FQGNSA. The CDR3 is 18 amino acids. Trimming cost V 4 bases and J 0 bases; bases outside gene matches: 7. The chain's CDR3 is CASSSYRLAGGSTDTQYF. The CDR3 DNA reads TGTGCCAGCAGCTCATACAGACTAGCGGGGGGAAGCACAGATACGCAGTATTTT.

The chain recombines TRBV28 with TRBJ2-5; the match to TRBD2 covers 12 bases. The trim removed 6 bases at V and 4 bases at J, leaving 0 bases unmatched. The CDR3 sequence is 13 residues long. Per germline, CDR1 MDHEN and CDR2 SYDVKM. CDR3 sequence (DNA): TGTGCCAGCAGGACTAGCGGGAGAGAGACCCAGTACTTC. Amino acid sequence: CASRTSGRETQYF. Using reference TRBV28 and TRBJ2-5 for the parts outside the CDR3, the full variable domain is DVKVTQSSRYLVKRTGEKVFLECVQDMDHENMFWYRQDPGLGLRLIYFSYDVKMKEKGDIPEGYSVSREKKERFSLILESASTNQTSMYLCASRTSGRETQYFGPGTRLLVL.

The table lists this clone with a count of one. The chain links TRBV4-1 to TRBJ1-4; weak D call: TRBD1 (6 bases). The CDR3 is made up of 17 amino acids. Deletions cut 3 bases from V and 2 bases from J, with 16 bases between. Per germline, CDR1 MGHRA and CDR2 YSYEKL. CDR3: CASSHLTRGATNEKLFF. The CDR3 region has the DNA TGCGCCAGCAGCCACCTGACGAGGGGGGCCACTAATGAAAAACTGTTTTTT.

To note about this clone: In the same sample, other DNA sequences code for this CDR3. The CDR3, as DNA: TGTGCCAGCAGCTTAAATCGGGACACTGAAGCTTTCTTT. Its translation: CASSLNRDTEAFF. The rearrangement joins TRBV7-3 to TRBJ1-1; no clear D. V was clipped by 1 base and J by 3 bases, with 6 bases between them. The CDR3 runs 13 residues. Per germline, CDR1 SGHTA and CDR2 FQGTGA.

The rearrangement joins TRBV28 to TRBJ1-3; possibly TRBD1 for D (5 bases). Germline-derived CDR1 and CDR2 are MDHEN and SYDVKM. Trimming cost V 8 bases and J 2 bases, with 13 bases left between them. CDR3 length: 14 residues. CDR3 DNA sequence: TGTGCCAGCGCCTCCCCAGGGACTGGAAACACCATATATTTT. Amino acid sequence: CASASPGTGNTIYF.

The count of this clone is one. The chain employs TRBV5-8 and TRBJ2-2; TRBD2 might be the D (5 bases). V was cut by 5 bases and J by 5 bases, with 13 bases left in between. The CDR3 runs to 14 residues. Germline lookup yields CDR1 SGHTS and CDR2 YDEGEE. CDR3 residues: CASRERTGTGELFF. CDR3 DNA: TGTGCCAGCAGGGAACGGACTGGAACCGGGGAGCTGTTTTTT.

The rearrangement uses TRBV7-8 and TRBJ1-4, with D uncertain. V lost 1 base and J 1 base, leaving 7 bases between the germline ends. Per germline, CDR1 SGHVS and CDR2 FQNEAQ. The CDR3 length is 15 residues. CDR3 sequence (DNA): TGTGCCAGCAGCTTAGTAACTAGAACTAATGAAAAACTGTTTTTT. Its protein is CASSLVTRTNEKLFF. Combining the CDR3 with reference TRBV7-8 and TRBJ1-4 gives the whole variable domain GAGVSQSPRYKVAKRGQDVALRCDPISGHVSLFWYQQALGQGPEFLTYFQNEAQLDKSGLPSDRFFAERPEGSVSTLKIQRTQQEDSAVYLCASSLVTRTNEKLFFGSGTQLSVL.

J is TRBJ1-5 and V is TRBV7-9, with D possibly being TRBD1 (6 bases). Germline values: CDR1 SEHNR, CDR2 FQNEAQ (reference sequence). The CDR3 covers 14 residues. The V and J ends lost 4 bases and 3 bases respectively, with 10 bases between them. CDR3 sequence: CASSSRDINQPQHF. The DNA for the CDR3 is TGTGCCAGCAGCTCCCGGGACATCAATCAGCCCCAGCATTTT.

This chain uses TRBV18 with TRBJ2-7, with 9 bases that match TRBD2. The CDR3 spans 15 residues. Unmatched junction bases numbered 5, after V lost 3 bases and J lost 2 bases. Germline V CDR1 and CDR2: KGHSH, LQKENI. CDR3 residues: CASSPDSGRPYEQYF. CDR3 DNA: TGTGCCAGCTCACCGGATAGCGGGAGACCCTACGAGCAGTACTTC.

The CDR3 protein is CASTPGAPDQFF. The DNA of the CDR3 is TGTGCCAGCACCCCAGGGGCCCCCGATCAGTTCTTC. The chain joins TRBV7-8 to TRBJ2-1; weak D call: TRBD1 (6 bases). The germline CDR1 and CDR2 sequences are SGHVS and FQNEAQ. The V and J ends lost 7 bases and 13 bases respectively, with 17 bases between them. This CDR3 region has 12 residues.

The sample holds a few counts of this clone. Other DNA variants within this sample encode the same CDR3. The rearrangement joins TRBV10-3 to TRBJ1-5; D call uncertain. The germline V gene has CDR1 ENHRY and CDR2 SYGVKD. Deletions cut 4 bases from V and 0 bases from J, with 7 bases between. The CDR3 contains 14 residues. The CDR3 sequence is CAISVDLSNQPQHF. As DNA, the CDR3 is TGTGCCATCAGTGTAGACCTTAGCAATCAGCCCCAGCATTTT.

This chain connects TRBV9 to TRBJ1-5, with 7 bases lining up with TRBD1. V lost 0 bases and J lost 2; bases outside the gene matches: 2. Germline V CDR1 and CDR2: SGDLS, YYNGEE. This CDR3 contains 15 residues. The CDR3 DNA reads TGTGCCAGCAGCGTAGAAGGGACAGGCAATCAGCCCCAGCATTTT. Translated: CASSVEGTGNQPQHF.

The chain couples TRBV27 to TRBJ1-3, with D uncertain. Per the germline V gene, CDR1 is MNHEY and CDR2 is SMNVEV (reference sequence). V was trimmed by 8 bases and J by 2 bases, leaving 7 bases between them. This CDR3 contains 12 residues. CDR3 residues: CASGETGNTIYF. The CDR3 DNA sequence: TGTGCCAGCGGCGAGACTGGAAACACCATATATTTT.

This clone has a single count. The V call is TRBV19, the J call TRBJ1-2; no clear D. Germline loops: CDR1 LNHDA, CDR2 SQIVND (reference sequence). Trimming shortened V by 4 bases and J by 7 bases, and 13 bases separated the two germline ends. There are 13 residues in the CDR3. The CDR3 loop reads CASSRAASRGYTF. The CDR3 DNA sequence: TGTGCCAGTAGTAGGGCGGCCTCCCGTGGCTACACCTTC.

The V gene is TRBV5-3, the J gene TRBJ2-2, with unresolved D. TRBV5-3 is placed among ORFs of uncertain function. Trimming removed 3 bases from V and 6 bases from J, with 15 bases in between. The CDR3 loop spans 15 amino acids. The CDR3, as DNA: TGTGCCAGAAGCTCGGAATGGCAGACCCCCGGGGAGCTGTTTTTT. Amino acid sequence: CARSSEWQTPGELFF.

This clone has only a few counts. The chain has TRBV5-4 and TRBJ2-7; 7 nucleotides agree with TRBD1. With V trimmed by 4 bases and J by 3 bases, 4 bases remained unmatched. The CDR3 sequence is 13 residues long. Germline V lookup: CDR1 SGHNT, CDR2 YYREEE (reference sequence). The CDR3 loop is CASSQDRLYEQYF. The DNA for the CDR3 is TGTGCCAGCAGCCAGGACAGGCTCTACGAGCAGTACTTC.

The genes are TRBV18 and TRBJ2-1; TRBD2 matches at 16 bases. CDR1 and CDR2 (germline): KGHSH, LQKENI. Trimming cost V 5 bases and J 5 bases; bases outside gene matches: 9. The CDR3 length is 18 residues. The CDR3 bases are TGTGCCAGCTCATCAGCGGGACTAGCGGGAGGGCAGAACAATGAGCAGTTCTTC. It codes for CASSSAGLAGGQNNEQFF.

V gene TRBV28 combines with J gene TRBJ2-5; TRBD1 matches 9 bases. The closer fit of TRBJ2-7 to the DNA end suggests the J call may be wrong. In germline, CDR1 is MDHEN, CDR2 SYDVKM. CDR3 size: 18 residues. The CDR3 loop is CARTGGQGVGLRSYEQYF. The CDR3 region has the DNA TGTGCCAGGACGGGGGGACAGGGAGTTGGCCTCAGGAGCTACGAGCAGTACTTC.

V and J are TRBV6-1 and TRBJ1-2, with 8 bases that match TRBD1. The CDR3 extends over 14 amino acids. Germline lookup yields CDR1 MNHNS and CDR2 SASEGT. V shed 10 bases and J 3 bases; nucleotides not matched to a gene: 10. The CDR3 DNA reads TGTGCCACCGCTTTGGAGACAGGGGACTATGGCTACACCTTC. The encoded protein is CATALETGDYGYTF.

This clone was counted a single time. The V call is TRBV9, the J call TRBJ2-1; TRBD2 aligns across 14 bases. The J segment lost 7 bases and the V segment lost 4 bases, leaving 4 bases of the junction unmatched. The germline CDR1 and CDR2 sequences are SGDLS and YYNGEE. This CDR3 has 15 amino acids. The CDR3 spells CASSPTSGRANEQFF. The CDR3 DNA sequence: TGTGCCAGCAGCCCGACTAGCGGGAGGGCTAATGAGCAGTTCTTC.

This chain uses TRBV20-1 with TRBJ2-1; D is ambiguous. The V end was cut by 6 bases, the J end by 9 bases, with 12 bases between. The length of the CDR3 is 11 residues. Germline CDR1 and CDR2: DFQATT and SNEGSKA (reference sequence). The DNA for the CDR3 is TGCAGTGCGGTGCCATGGGGTGAGCAGTTCTTC. It is translated as CSAVPWGEQFF.

The J gene is TRBJ2-7, the V gene TRBV5-4; D remains ambiguous. Trimming removed 1 base from V and 2 bases from J, with 4 bases in between. CDR3 size: 12 residues. Per the germline V gene, CDR1 is SGHNT and CDR2 is YYREEE (reference sequence). The CDR3 here is CASSLRTYEQYF. DNA of the CDR3: TGTGCCAGCAGCTTGAGGACCTACGAGCAGTACTTC.

The rearrangement uses TRBV28 and TRBJ1-3; 7 nucleotides match TRBD1. J lost 5 bases, V lost 5 bases, and 6 bases had no gene match. CDR1 and CDR2 from the germline V gene are MDHEN and SYDVKM. The CDR3 has 14 amino acids. In nucleotides, the CDR3 is TGTGCCAGCAGTGGTTTGGGACAGAGAAACACCATATATTTT. The encoded protein is CASSGLGQRNTIYF.